The next 2 T cell receptor beta chains were all read from a single sample in a study of CD8+CD57+ T cells in acquired aplastic anemia (dated by TCRdb to the late 2010s). The reads were generated on an Illumina HiSeq 2000. Genomic DNA served as template for TCR beta VDJ combination and CDR3 sequence profiling. TCRdb trimmed the raw reads at Q25, called clones with MiXCR and kept productive beta chains. CDR3 protein duplicates are merged, each entry listing the most common genes and DNA. The sample table shows about 140,000 distinct CDR3 sequences, and 40% to 45% are seen once. The leading ten clones occupy 8% to 9.5% of the sample. Material: sorted CD4+, CD8+, or CD8+CD57+ T cells (not recorded which) from PBMCs. The receptor set was obtained from a human donor in good health, serving as a control.

Comment on this clonotype: The junction departs from germline at one end; a sequencing error may be responsible. V and J are TRBV10-2 and TRBJ1-5; D remains unclear. The CDR3 loop spans 12 amino acids. CDR1 WSHSY and CDR2 SAAADI come from the germline V gene. The CDR3 here is CASSYTGQPQHF. The CDR3 DNA follows: TGTGCCAGCAGTTACACGGGACAGCCCCAGCATTTT.

Many counts were recorded for this clonotype. The rearrangement links TRBV19 to TRBJ1-1; D remains unclear. Germline CDR1 and CDR2: LNHDA and SQIVND (reference sequence). CDR3 length: 12 amino acids. Trimming cost V 5 bases and J 7 bases, with 11 bases left between them. The CDR3, as DNA: TGTGCCAGTAGTGTGCGGAGTTATGAAGCTTTCTTT. Encoded protein: CASSVRSYEAFF. Complete variable domain (other parts from reference TRBV19 and TRBJ1-1): DGGITQSPKYLFRKEGQNVTLSCEQNLNHDAMYWYRQDPGQGLRLIYYSQIVNDFQKGDIAEGYSVSREKKESFPLTVTSAQKNPTAFYLCASSVRSYEAFFGQGTRLTVV.